This T cell receptor beta chain was obtained from a study of cytomegalovirus exposure and HLA in healthy donors. Whole-study findings and limits: The investigators catalogued 164 TCR beta chains as cytomegalovirus-associated.

The CDR3 spans 15 residues. Trimming at V came to 5 bases and at J to 10 bases, leaving 14 bases not matched to a gene. Per germline, CDR1 SGHAT and CDR2 FQDESV (reference sequence). The donors belonged to the approximately 120-subject validation cohort, separate from the approximately 700-subject first cohort. In regard to this clone: Its target is not known.

The protocol was immunoSEQ multiplex PCR, while the TCRdb copy is restricted to in-frame clones and leaves out a portion. The table shows fewer than 200,000 clones, with approximately 86% occurring only once. This receptor was obtained from a man aged 18 to 30 in good health and CMV-seropositive. Sequenced material: PBMCs. The chain recombines TRBV11-1 with TRBJ1-1, with TRBD1 matching 9 bases. This chain's CDR3 is CASSPKSGTGNGAFF. In DNA, the CDR3 is TGTGCCAGCAGCCCCAAATCCGGGACAGGGAATGGAGCTTTCTTT.